Shown below are 27 T cell receptor beta chains from a single sample sequenced in a study of T cells in Graves' hyperthyroidism and ophthalmopathy. TCR beta CDR3 regions were amplified from RNA. HTBI primers were used for first-round RT-PCR of the TCR CDR3. Each CDR3 protein is one row after TCRdb ran MiXCR on the multiplex PCR reads. Of 550,000 to 800,000 distinct CDR3 sequences in the sample, roughly 17% were seen once. The sample comprised blood. The receptors were gathered from a man aged 45-65 years with Graves' hyperthyroidism.

This clonotype was recorded many times. The rearrangement uses TRBV7-9 and TRBJ2-3, with 7 bases fitting TRBD1. The CDR3 totals 15 residues. V gave up 5 bases and J gave up 0 bases; unmatched junction bases: 5. Germline V gene data show CDR1 as SEHNR and CDR2 as FQNEAQ (reference sequence). The CDR3 DNA reads TGTGCCAGCAGCCCCCGGGACAGAAGCACAGATACGCAGTATTTT. Translation: CASSPRDRSTDTQYF.

The chain uses TRBV19 and TRBJ1-1, with 7 nucleotides matching TRBD1. The CDR3 consists of 14 residues. Germline-derived CDR1 and CDR2 are LNHDA and SQIVND (reference sequence). The ends lost 6 bases at V and 3 bases at J; junction bases unmatched: 7. The CDR3, as DNA: TGTGCCAGTAGCACAGGGGTCTGGGACACTGAAGCTTTCTTT. Translation: CASSTGVWDTEAFF.

The rearrangement uses TRBV20-1 and TRBJ1-2; D uncertain. The CDR3 has 13 residues. The V gene lost 3 bases and the J gene lost 3 bases, with 11 bases spanning the gap. Germline lookup yields CDR1 DFQATT and CDR2 SNEGSKA (reference sequence). The CDR3 loop is CSASQVEDYGYTF. The CDR3 coding sequence is TGCAGTGCTAGCCAGGTCGAGGACTATGGCTACACCTTC.

This clonotype has a count of ten or more. The chain has TRBV11-2 and TRBJ2-3; D remains unclear. V shed 1 base and J shed 4 bases, with 6 bases lying between them. CDR3 length equals 13 residues. The germline V gene has CDR1 SGHAT and CDR2 FQNNGV. CDR3 sequence reads: CASSLGLSDTQYF. The CDR3 DNA sequence: TGTGCCAGCAGCTTAGGGTTATCAGATACGCAGTATTTT.

This clonotype was seen many times. This chain joins TRBV2 and TRBJ1-2, with D hard to call. This CDR3 has 14 amino acids. V was trimmed by 6 bases and J by 0 bases, leaving 11 bases between them. Germline V lookup: CDR1 SNHLY, CDR2 FYNNEI. Written as DNA, the CDR3 is TGTGCCAGCAGGGACGCAGCAGCTAACTATGGCTACACCTTC. Translated: CASRDAAANYGYTF.

The chain combines TRBV5-1 with TRBJ2-5; 8 bases align to TRBD1. Germline V gene data show CDR1 as SGHRS and CDR2 as YFSETQ. The CDR3 totals 14 residues. Germline trimming cut 6 bases from V and 5 bases from J; bases unmatched to any gene: 9. The CDR3 bases are TGCGCCAGCACCGAGGGCAGGGGGCTGGAGACCCAGTACTTC. It is translated as CASTEGRGLETQYF.

The chain carries TRBV28 and TRBJ1-4, with TRBD1 matching over 7 bases. From germline, CDR1 is MDHEN and CDR2 SYDVKM. V was clipped by 7 bases and J by 10 bases; unmatched bases: 24. The CDR3 runs to 18 residues. For the CDR3, the DNA is TGTGCCAGCACCTCGACTTGGATCGGTAGGGGGCGCCCACTAAAACTGTTTTTT. It translates to CASTSTWIGRGRPLKLFF.

This clonotype was counted many times. This chain links TRBV11-2 with TRBJ1-2; tentative D call: TRBD1 (6 bases). The V end lost 4 bases, the J end lost 4 bases, and 16 bases lay between the germline ends. This CDR3 comprises 15 residues. Germline CDR1 is SGHAT and CDR2 is FQNNGV. In DNA, the CDR3 is TGTGCCAGCAGCTCAATTGGGGGCCTGGGCTATGGCTACACCTTC. Amino acid sequence: CASSSIGGLGYGYTF.

In this sample, this clonotype turned up a few times. The chain couples TRBV20-1 to TRBJ2-1, with 13 bases that match TRBD2. Germline V gives CDR1 DFQATT, CDR2 SNEGSKA (reference sequence). V gave up 1 base and J gave up 4 bases; unmatched junction bases: 13. The length of the CDR3 is 19 residues. The CDR3 nucleotides read TGCAGTGCTAGAGTTCCGGGACTAGCGGGAAGATATAAATACAATGAGCAGTTCTTC. It specifies CSARVPGLAGRYKYNEQFF.

V gene TRBV20-1 combines with J gene TRBJ1-2; D may be TRBD1 (6 bases). The germline gives CDR1 DFQATT, CDR2 SNEGSKA (reference sequence). The V and J ends lost 6 bases and 8 bases respectively, with 25 bases between them. This CDR3 is built from 15 residues. The CDR3 DNA is TGCAGTGCAAGCGCGGGGGCATGGAACGGGGAGGGCTACACCTTC. Translating gives CSASAGAWNGEGYTF.

The chain is built from TRBV11-2 and TRBJ2-7; TRBD1 aligns across 7 bases. Per germline, CDR1 SGHAT and CDR2 FQNNGV. Germline trimming cut 2 bases from V and 5 bases from J; bases unmatched to any gene: 9. There are 15 residues in the CDR3. The CDR3 sequence is CASSLRINRGNEQYF. The CDR3 region has the DNA TGTGCCAGCAGCTTACGGATTAACAGGGGTAACGAGCAGTACTTC.

V usage is TRBV27 and J usage is TRBJ1-6, with D perhaps TRBD1 (6 bases). CDR3 length: 13 amino acids. The V end was cut by 5 bases, the J end by 11 bases, with 13 bases between. Germline CDR1 and CDR2: MNHEY and SMNVEV (reference sequence). CDR3 bases: TGTGCCAGCAGTCCGCGACAGGACCCACCCCTCCACTTT. It is translated as CASSPRQDPPLHF.

This clonotype was observed a few times. The chain uses TRBV28 and TRBJ2-5; D uncertain. CDR1 and CDR2 (germline): MDHEN, SYDVKM. The CDR3 consists of 12 residues. V was cut by 3 bases and J by 5 bases, with 7 bases left in between. Here the CDR3 DNA reads TGTGCCAGCAGTTTCGTCTGGGAGACCCAGTACTTC. Translation: CASSFVWETQYF.

This clonotype was observed a handful of times. The rearrangement uses TRBV28 and TRBJ2-7; perhaps D is TRBD1 or TRBD2 (5 bases each). Germline values: CDR1 MDHEN, CDR2 SYDVKM. V was shortened by 5 bases and J by 4 bases, with 21 bases between the two germline ends. This CDR3 region has 16 residues. In DNA, the CDR3 is TGTGCCAGCAGTCCGTCACTTATCCTGGGACCTTACGAGCAGTACTTC. Protein product: CASSPSLILGPYEQYF.

V is TRBV6-1 and J is TRBJ2-6, with 9 bases lining up with TRBD1. The V gene end was trimmed by 4 bases and the J gene end by 4 bases; junction bases not matched to a gene: 8. Germline loops: CDR1 MNHNS, CDR2 SASEGT. The CDR3 contains 17 residues. The chain's CDR3 is CASSGWTGVMGANVLTF. CDR3 in DNA: TGTGCCAGCAGTGGGTGGACAGGGGTTATGGGGGCCAACGTCCTGACTTTC.

The chain joins TRBV5-8 to TRBJ1-4; tentatively, D is TRBD1 (6 bases). V lost 4 bases to trimming and J lost 4 bases, with 14 bases between them. Germline lookup yields CDR1 SGHTS and CDR2 YDEGEE. There are 15 residues in the CDR3. CDR3 sequence reads: CASSRDRQLNEKLFF. As DNA, the CDR3 is TGTGCCAGCAGCCGTGACAGGCAACTTAATGAAAAACTGTTTTTT.

The chain recombines TRBV19 with TRBJ2-7; no firm D call. This CDR3 spans 15 amino acids. From germline, CDR1 is LNHDA and CDR2 SQIVND (reference sequence). V was cut by 3 bases and J by 2 bases, with 14 bases left in between. The CDR3 DNA is TGTGCCAGTAGTATTTTAAGGGAAATAACCTACGAGCAGTACTTC. Residues: CASSILREITYEQYF.

This clonotype was counted ten times or more. The V call is TRBV28, the J call TRBJ2-2; TRBD2 aligns across 9 bases. The CDR3 has 20 amino acids. V lost 3 bases and J lost 0; bases outside the gene matches: 14. CDR1 and CDR2 from the germline V gene are MDHEN and SYDVKM. In DNA, the CDR3 is TGTGCCAGCAGTTTCCCTAAACCTTCTAGCGGGGAACCGAACACCGGGGAGCTGTTTTTT. Protein product: CASSFPKPSSGEPNTGELFF.

This clonotype occurred many times. The chain is built from TRBV2 and TRBJ2-5, with TRBD1 matching over 9 bases. The V gene end was trimmed by 5 bases and the J gene end by 7 bases; junction bases not matched to a gene: 8. Germline lookup yields CDR1 SNHLY and CDR2 FYNNEI. CDR3 length: 14 amino acids. The DNA for the CDR3 is TGTGCCAGCAGTAAAGAGGGACAGGGCGGGACCCAGTACTTC. Residues: CASSKEGQGGTQYF.

Many counts were recorded for this clonotype. The V call is TRBV11-3, the J call TRBJ2-3, with 8 bases matching TRBD2. The CDR3 sequence is 16 residues long. Germline V lookup: CDR1 SGHNT, CDR2 YENEEA. V shed 4 bases and J 5 bases; nucleotides not matched to a gene: 11. CDR3 DNA sequence: TGTGCCAGCAGCTCCCACCGGAGGCTAGCGGGAGATACGCAGTATTTT. This gives the protein CASSSHRRLAGDTQYF.

The sample holds a few counts of this clonotype. The chain is built from TRBV20-1 and TRBJ2-7; a possible D gene is TRBD2 (5 bases). Germline CDR1 and CDR2: DFQATT and SNEGSKA (reference sequence). The CDR3 is 13 residues long. V lost 5 bases and J 2 bases, leaving 13 bases between the germline ends. This chain's CDR3 is CSAGERRTYEQYF. The CDR3 nucleotides are TGCAGTGCTGGGGAACGGAGGACCTACGAGCAGTACTTC.

This clonotype was observed a few times. CDR3 nucleotide sequence: TGTGCCAGCACAATCGACAGGGACTATGGCTACACCTTC. Its translation is CASTIDRDYGYTF. V is TRBV18 and J is TRBJ1-2; 7 nucleotides align to TRBD1. The CDR3 sequence is 13 residues long. The junction had 6 bases not matched to a gene; V was cut back by 8 bases and J by 3 bases. Germline-derived CDR1 and CDR2 are KGHSH and LQKENI.

Only a few counts were recorded for this clonotype. The rearrangement links TRBV19 to TRBJ1-5; weak D call: TRBD1 (5 bases). CDR1 and CDR2 (germline): LNHDA, SQIVND (reference sequence). V lost 7 bases to trimming and J lost 4 bases, with 14 bases between them. This CDR3 is built from 14 residues. The CDR3 reads CASNTGSENQPQHF. As DNA, the CDR3 is TGTGCCAGTAATACAGGCAGCGAAAATCAGCCCCAGCATTTT.

In the case of this clonotype: One end of the junction fails to match germline, which may point to a read error. The chain combines TRBV4-1 with TRBJ2-7; TRBD2 matches at 7 bases. Germline V lookup: CDR1 MGHRA, CDR2 YSYEKL. This CDR3 has 15 amino acids. CDR3 DNA sequence: TGTGCCAGCAGCCAGGAGGCGGGAGTAAGGTACGAGCAGTACTTC. Its protein is CASSQEAGVRYEQYF.

V is TRBV6-2 or TRBV6-3 and J is TRBJ2-1, with TRBD2 matching 9 bases. The junction had 15 bases not matched to a gene; V was cut back by 2 bases and J by 7 bases. The CDR3 is made up of 18 amino acids. From germline, CDR1 is MNHEY and CDR2 SVGEGT. This chain's CDR3 is CASSYPSPGTSRRNEQFF. CDR3 bases: TGTGCCAGCAGTTACCCAAGCCCGGGGACTAGCAGGAGGAATGAGCAGTTCTTC.

This clonotype has ten or more counts. The V call is TRBV5-1, the J call TRBJ2-2, with unresolved D. Trimming stripped 7 bases from V and 0 bases from J, with 16 bases between. The V gene's germline CDR1 is SGHRS and CDR2 YFSETQ. The CDR3 extends over 16 amino acids. For the CDR3, the DNA is TGCGCCAGCTCTAGAGATAGCCGCCCGAACACCGGGGAGCTGTTTTTT. It is translated as CASSRDSRPNTGELFF. The full variable domain, with the rest looked up from reference TRBV5-1 and TRBJ2-2, is KAGVTQTPRYLIKTRGQQVTLSCSPISGHRSVSWYQQTPGQGLQFLFEYFSETQRNKGNFPGRFSGRQFSNSRSEMNVSTLELGDSALYLCASSRDSRPNTGELFFGEGSRLTVL.

This rearrangement joins TRBV20-1 to TRBJ2-7, with TRBD2 identical over 12 bases. V lost 6 bases, J lost 0 bases, and 12 bases stayed unmatched. Germline CDR1 reads DFQATT; CDR2 reads SNEGSKA (reference sequence). This CDR3 is built from 17 residues. CDR3 sequence: CSALPGTSGPGSYEQYF. In DNA, the CDR3 is TGCAGTGCGCTCCCCGGGACTAGCGGGCCGGGCTCCTACGAGCAGTACTTC.